Below are 21 T cell receptor beta chains sequenced from a single sample in a study of T cells in Graves' hyperthyroidism and ophthalmopathy. RNA transcripts were the template for amplifying TCR beta CDR3 regions. The TCR CDR3 first-round RT-PCR relied on the HTBI primer set. TCRdb independently ran MiXCR on the multiplex PCR reads; one entry per CDR3 protein. The top ten hold around a fifth of the sample, which has around 390,000 distinct CDR3 sequences, approximately 15% seen once. The sequenced sample consisted of blood. The receptors originated from a woman aged 25 to 39 with Graves' ophthalmopathy.

This chain joins TRBV10-3 and TRBJ1-5, with 10 bases matching TRBD1. CDR3 length equals 15 residues. V shed 10 bases and J 4 bases; nucleotides not matched to a gene: 10. In germline, CDR1 is ENHRY, CDR2 SYGVKD. The CDR3 DNA follows: TGTGCCAGCCACTCGGGACAGGGGCAAAATCAGCCCCAGCATTTT. This encodes CASHSGQGQNQPQHF.

This clonotype was observed a handful of times. The CDR3, as DNA: TGCGCCAGCAGCTTGTCAGGGACAGGGGGCGCGGAAAAACTGTTTTTT. Protein: CASSLSGTGGAEKLFF. The gene calls are TRBV5-1 and TRBJ1-4; 12 bases agree with TRBD1. V was pared by 1 base and J by 8 bases, with 6 bases of the junction left unmatched. The CDR3 runs 16 residues. Per germline, CDR1 SGHRS and CDR2 YFSETQ.

This clonotype has ten or more counts. The J gene is TRBJ1-6, the V gene TRBV12-3 or TRBV12-4; D is perhaps TRBD1 (5 bases). The V and J ends lost 6 bases and 10 bases respectively, with 16 bases between them. This CDR3 comprises 14 residues. The CDR3 DNA follows: TGTGCCAGCAGGCCGGGGGGTTCTAACTCACCCCTCCACTTT. Translated: CASRPGGSNSPLHF.

Concerning this clonotype: At one end, the junction sequence differs from germline, possibly due to a read error. This sequence joins TRBV30 and TRBJ2-5; the D gene could be TRBD1 or TRBD2 (5 bases each). The CDR3 runs 12 residues. Germline V gene sequence: CDR1 GTSNPN, CDR2 SVGIG (reference sequence). CDR3 protein: CGWDLGRRKTYF. The CDR3 nucleotides read TGTGGCTGGGACCTTGGACGGCGGAAGACGTACTTC.

This clonotype has a count of ten or more. This sequence joins TRBV29-1 and TRBJ1-1; D gene unclear. The CDR3 spans 11 residues. The V gene lost 3 bases and the J gene lost 5 bases, with 7 bases spanning the gap. Germline-derived CDR1 and CDR2 are SQVTM and ANQGSEA. The CDR3 DNA follows: TGCAGCGTTGATGAGGAGACTGAAGCTTTCTTT. Encoded protein: CSVDEETEAFF.

The CDR3 nucleotides read TGTGCCAGTAGTATAGGAGACTCGCTTCGAGAGCAGTTCTTC. Translation gives CASSIGDSLREQFF. The chain couples TRBV19 to TRBJ2-1; D gene ambiguous. CDR1 is LNHDA and CDR2 is SQIVND in the germline V gene (reference sequence). V gave up 1 base and J gave up 10 bases, with 14 bases separating them. The CDR3 loop spans 14 amino acids.

This clonotype was recorded at least ten times. The chain carries TRBV19 and TRBJ1-6, with TRBD1 matching 7 bases. V shed 6 bases, J shed 10 bases, and the junction held 6 bases outside the gene matches. This CDR3 is 13 amino acids long. Germline V gene lookup returns CDR1 LNHDA and CDR2 SQIVND (reference sequence). CDR3 DNA: TGTGCCAGTAGAACCGGGACAGTCTCACCCCTCCACTTT. Encoded protein: CASRTGTVSPLHF. The full variable domain, completed using reference TRBV19 and TRBJ1-6, is DGGITQSPKYLFRKEGQNVTLSCEQNLNHDAMYWYRQDPGQGLRLIYYSQIVNDFQKGDIAEGYSVSREKKESFPLTVTSAQKNPTAFYLCASRTGTVSPLHFGNGTRLTVT.

This clonotype showed up many times. The chain joins TRBV20-1 to TRBJ1-5; D is perhaps TRBD1 (5 bases). CDR3 size: 14 residues. Trimming removed 4 bases at V and 8 bases at J, with 18 bases between. Germline CDR1 is DFQATT and CDR2 is SNEGSKA (reference sequence). The CDR3 protein is CSATEDSRREPQHF. CDR3 bases: TGCAGTGCTACCGAAGACAGTCGTCGGGAGCCCCAGCATTTT.

Note on this clonotype: A single base separates this from a much larger clone, so it may be a read error. This rearrangement joins TRBV7-9 to TRBJ1-1; possible D gene TRBD1, 5 bases. Germline V CDR1 and CDR2: SEHNR, FQNEAQ (reference sequence). The CDR3 runs 15 residues. The CDR3 here is CTSSLVGGVGTEAFF. Here the CDR3 DNA reads TGTACCAGCAGCTTAGTTGGGGGGGTCGGCACTGAAGCTTTCTTT.

This rearrangement joins TRBV30 to TRBJ1-2; 8 bases are shared with TRBD1. Germline V gene data show CDR1 as GTSNPN and CDR2 as SVGIG (reference sequence). The CDR3 contains 12 residues. The V gene end was trimmed by 8 bases and the J gene end by 8 bases; junction bases not matched to a gene: 10. CDR3 in amino acids: CAVSDRGEGYTF. The CDR3 nucleotides read TGTGCCGTGAGCGACAGGGGAGAAGGCTACACCTTC.

This clonotype has ten or more counts. V gene TRBV11-3 combines with J gene TRBJ1-6; the D is unclear. The V gene's germline CDR1 is SGHNT and CDR2 YENEEA. The CDR3 contains 14 residues. V lost 1 base and J 8 bases, leaving 9 bases between the germline ends. In nucleotides, the CDR3 is TGTGCCAGCAGCTTAGGGTGGGAGGATTCACCCCTCCACTTT. The encoded protein is CASSLGWEDSPLHF. The variable domain in full, completed from reference TRBV11-3 and TRBJ1-6, reads EAGVVQSPRYKIIEKKQPVAFWCNPISGHNTLYWYLQNLGQGPELLIRYENEEAVDDSQLPKDRFSAERLKGVDSTLKIQPAELGDSAVYLCASSLGWEDSPLHFGNGTRLTVT.

This clonotype occurred many times. The chain recombines TRBV11-2 with TRBJ2-7; the D is unclear. The CDR3 is made up of 18 amino acids. V shed 4 bases and J shed 3 bases, with 25 bases lying between them. Germline-derived CDR1 and CDR2 are SGHAT and FQNNGV. The CDR3 is CASSSTPEPDLARYEQYF. The CDR3 coding sequence is TGTGCCAGCAGCTCCACTCCGGAGCCCGACTTGGCCCGCTACGAGCAGTACTTC.

This clonotype has a handful of counts. The chain joins TRBV9 to TRBJ2-3; 9 bases align to TRBD2. With 0 bases clipped from V and 5 bases from J, the junction kept 7 bases outside the gene matches. This CDR3 spans 16 amino acids. Germline V gives CDR1 SGDLS, CDR2 YYNGEE. The CDR3 loop is CASSVGLAGVLDTQYF. The DNA of the CDR3 is TGTGCCAGCAGCGTAGGCTTAGCGGGAGTTTTAGATACGCAGTATTTT.

This clonotype was seen repeatedly, ten times or more. The J gene is TRBJ2-5, the V gene TRBV24-1, with a weak D call TRBD1 (6 bases). Per the germline V gene, CDR1 is KGHDR and CDR2 is SFDVKD. The CDR3 loop spans 14 amino acids. Trimming removed 10 bases at V and 2 bases at J, with 16 bases between. The DNA for the CDR3 is TGTGCCACTAACGACGGACAGAAGCAAGAGACCCAGTACTTC. Translated, it gives CATNDGQKQETQYF.

Comments on this clonotype: Relative to the germline gene, one junction end is altered; a read error may explain this. The rearrangement joins TRBV28 to TRBJ1-2; possibly TRBD1 for D (5 bases). The CDR3 loop spans 14 amino acids. Germline CDR1 and CDR2: MDHEN and SYDVKM. Written as DNA, the CDR3 is TGTGCCAGCAGTTTATCTGGGACGGCTTATGGCTGCACCTTC. It translates to CASSLSGTAYGCTF.

This clonotype occurred many times. The V call is TRBV28, the J call TRBJ2-3; no definite D call. The CDR3 contains 17 residues. Trimming removed 4 bases from V and 1 base from J, with 18 bases in between. CDR1 and CDR2 from the germline V gene are MDHEN and SYDVKM. The CDR3: CASSSQPPAGRTDTQYF. CDR3 in DNA: TGTGCCAGCAGTTCCCAGCCCCCAGCCGGGCGCACAGATACGCAGTATTTT.

This clonotype was observed at least ten times. Compared with germline, one end of the junction differs, possibly owing to a read error. The V and J genes are TRBV2 and TRBJ2-7; D is unclear. Per germline, CDR1 SNHLY and CDR2 FYNNEI. This CDR3 has 11 residues. The CDR3: CANSSGYEQYF. DNA for the CDR3: TGTGCCAACAGTTCCGGCTACGAGCAGTACTTC. Using reference TRBV2 and TRBJ2-7 for the parts outside the CDR3, the full variable domain is EPEVTQTPSHQVTQMGQEVILRCVPISNHLYFYWYRQILGQKVEFLVSFYNNEISEKSEIFDDQFSVERPDGSNFTLKIRSTKLEDSAMYFCANSSGYEQYFGPGTRLTVT.

Many counts were recorded for this clonotype. In DNA, the CDR3 is TGTGCCAGCATCCCTCCGGGGCAGGGGGCCTCTGAAGCTTTCTTT. It translates to CASIPPGQGASEAFF. The V call is TRBV28, the J call TRBJ1-1; 8 bases match TRBD1. This CDR3 has 15 amino acids. The V segment lost 7 bases and the J segment 6 bases; nucleotides outside the gene matches: 13. Per germline, CDR1 MDHEN and CDR2 SYDVKM.

This clonotype was seen many times. The chain employs TRBV13 and TRBJ2-3; tentative D call: TRBD2 (6 bases). This CDR3 contains 16 residues. CDR1 and CDR2 (germline): PRHDT, FYEKMQ (reference sequence). V gave up 5 bases and J gave up 0 bases, with 15 bases separating them. The CDR3 DNA follows: TGTGCCAGCAGCCATCTTTCTGGGGGGAGCACAGATACGCAGTATTTT. Amino acid sequence: CASSHLSGGSTDTQYF.

In its sample, this clonotype was seen a few times. J is TRBJ1-5 and V is TRBV4-2; 7 positions match TRBD1. CDR1 and CDR2 (germline): LGHNA, YNFKEQ. The CDR3 length is 16 residues. V was pared by 1 base and J by 2 bases, with 5 bases of the junction left unmatched. The CDR3 loop is CASSQGVGGGNQPQHF. Here the CDR3 DNA reads TGTGCCAGCAGCCAAGGGGTAGGGGGCGGCAATCAGCCCCAGCATTTT.

As regards this clonotype: A much larger clone sits a single nucleotide away, making a read error possible. The chain has TRBV12-3 or TRBV12-4 and TRBJ2-1; possible D gene TRBD1, 6 bases. There are 12 residues in the CDR3. In DNA form, the CDR3 reads TGTGCCGGCAGTTTGGGGGCGGATGAGCAGTTCTTC. Amino acids: CAGSLGADEQFF.